The 11 T cell receptor beta chains given below trace back to one sample, sequenced in a study of early T cells in non-severe SARS-CoV-2 infection. MiXCR, applied by TCRdb to the 5' RACE reads, yields one record per CDR3 protein. The sample holds some 80,000 distinct CDR3 sequences, under 11% seen once. The sample consisted of whole blood, taken at baseline. These receptors originate from an adult who was a healthcare worker with PCR-confirmed SARS-CoV-2 infection or an uninfected control (not recorded which).

This clonotype was recorded a few times. The chain carries TRBV21-1 and TRBJ2-7. TRBV21-1 is given as a pseudogene. This CDR3 spans 13 amino acids. The DNA of the CDR3 is TGTGCCAGCAGCAAAAAGAACTGGGACGCGCAGTACTTC. Translated, it gives CASSKKNWDAQYF.

V and J are TRBV6-2 or TRBV6-3 and TRBJ1-1; 7 bases are a match to TRBD1. The germline V gene has CDR1 MNHEY and CDR2 SVGEGT. With 6 bases clipped from V and 8 bases from J, the junction kept 12 bases outside the gene matches. CDR3 length: 14 residues. The CDR3 coding sequence is TGTGCCAGCAGCGGGGGACAGCCTCTACCCGAAGCTTTCTTT. This sequence encodes CASSGGQPLPEAFF.

V usage is TRBV4-1 and J usage is TRBJ2-2; 7 nucleotides match TRBD2. This CDR3 has 15 residues. The germline CDR1 and CDR2 sequences are MGHRA and YSYEKL. Unmatched junction bases numbered 11, after V lost 5 bases and J lost 8 bases. The CDR3: CASSSWEGSKGELFF. The CDR3 DNA reads TGCGCCAGCAGCTCCTGGGAGGGGAGTAAGGGGGAGCTGTTTTTT.

The rearrangement links TRBV10-3 to TRBJ2-7, with 7 bases matching TRBD1. Germline CDR1 and CDR2: ENHRY and SYGVKD. This CDR3 has 13 amino acids. With V trimmed by 3 bases and J by 6 bases, 5 bases remained unmatched. The CDR3 coding sequence is TGTGCCATCAGTGATTTAGGGGGCGGCGAGCAGTACTTC. It translates to CAISDLGGGEQYF.

This clonotype was recorded at least ten times. V usage is TRBV5-1 and J usage is TRBJ1-6, with TRBD1 as a possible D gene (5 bases). The ends were cut back, 4 bases at V and 7 bases at J, with 9 bases in the middle. The germline CDR1 and CDR2 sequences are SGHRS and YFSETQ. The CDR3 is 13 amino acids. The CDR3 DNA follows: TGCGCCAGCAGCCCCGACAGCAATTCACCCCTCCACTTT. Residues: CASSPDSNSPLHF.

This clonotype occurred a few times. The V and J genes are TRBV18 and TRBJ2-1, with 9 nucleotides matching TRBD2. Germline V lookup: CDR1 KGHSH, CDR2 LQKENI. The CDR3 runs 14 residues. J gave up 7 bases and V 6 bases, and 7 bases lay outside the gene matches. CDR3 nucleotide sequence: TGTGCCAGCTCCCCGGCGGGAGGGATGAATGAGCAGTTCTTC. Translation gives CASSPAGGMNEQFF.

This clonotype was counted at least ten times. A junction end diverges from the germline sequence, so it may reflect a read error. V gene TRBV20-1 combines with J gene TRBJ2-3; D is possibly TRBD2 (6 bases). CDR3 size: 11 residues. Germline V gives CDR1 DFQATT, CDR2 SNEGSKA (reference sequence). CDR3 nucleotides: TGCAGTCCTAGCGTCACAGATACGCAGTATTTT. Its translation: CSPSVTDTQYF.

This clonotype was observed many times. The chain recombines TRBV6-4 with TRBJ2-1, with 7 bases fitting TRBD2. The CDR3 is 15 amino acids. V shed 0 bases, J shed 2 bases, and the junction held 1 base outside the gene matches. Germline loops: CDR1 MRHNA, CDR2 SNTAGT. CDR3 bases: TGTGCCAGCAGTGACTCTGCGGGGGCCTACAATGAGCAGTTCTTC. Translating it yields CASSDSAGAYNEQFF.

The chain uses TRBV4-1 and TRBJ1-1; D not certain. Germline lookup yields CDR1 MGHRA and CDR2 YSYEKL. Trimming removed 3 bases at V and 0 bases at J, with 11 bases between. The length of the CDR3 is 15 residues. In DNA form, the CDR3 reads TGCGCCAGCAGCCAGCAGGAGATTATGAACACTGAAGCTTTCTTT. Its protein is CASSQQEIMNTEAFF.

The chain combines TRBV5-6 with TRBJ2-5; no reliable D call. The V gene lost 0 bases and the J gene lost 5 bases, with 11 bases spanning the gap. Germline CDR1 is SGHDT and CDR2 is YYEEEE. The CDR3 is made up of 14 amino acids. CDR3 sequence reads: CASSLVFRGETQYF. Here the CDR3 DNA reads TGTGCCAGCAGCTTGGTCTTTAGAGGCGAGACCCAGTACTTC. Full variable domain (rest looked up from reference TRBV5-6 and TRBJ2-5): DAGVTQSPTHLIKTRGQQVTLRCSPKSGHDTVSWYQQALGQGPQFIFQYYEEEERQRGNFPDRFSGHQFPNYSSELNVNALLLGDSALYLCASSLVFRGETQYFGPGTRLLVL.

The CDR3 spells CASSTPPGSPNTGELFF. In nucleotides, the CDR3 is TGTGCCAGCAGCACACCCCCGGGATCCCCGAACACCGGGGAGCTGTTTTTT. The V gene is TRBV7-9, the J gene TRBJ2-2; a possible D gene is TRBD2 (5 bases). Germline V CDR1 and CDR2: SEHNR, FQNEAQ (reference sequence). The CDR3 runs to 17 residues. V lost 5 bases, J lost 0 bases, and 16 bases lay in between.